These 13 T cell receptor beta chains were all obtained from the same sample, sequenced in a study of blood T cell repertoires in COVID-19. Sequenced by immunoSEQ multiplex PCR; TCRdb stores in-frame clones only, minus some. The sample records 230,000 or so clones, 70% to 85% being singletons. The source material was peripheral blood. Every receptor here comes from a man aged 40-49 years who had recovered from COVID-19.

V usage is TRBV7-2 and J usage is TRBJ2-7, with 7 bases lining up with TRBD2. The junction had 6 bases not matched to a gene; V was cut back by 3 bases and J by 1 base. Germline V gene sequence: CDR1 SGHTA, CDR2 FQGNSA. The CDR3 extends over 15 amino acids. DNA for the CDR3: TGTGCCAGCAGCTTCAGTTCGCGGGGGTCCTACGAGCAGTACTTC. This translates into CASSFSSRGSYEQYF.

This clone showed up just once. The V gene is TRBV10-3, the J gene TRBJ2-3; D unresolved. The CDR3 sequence is 12 residues long. V lost 4 bases and J lost 4, with 6 bases in between. In germline, CDR1 is ENHRY, CDR2 SYGVKD. The CDR3: CAISAFPDTQYF. In DNA, the CDR3 is TGTGCCATCAGTGCTTTCCCAGATACGCAGTATTTT.

This clone has a single count. The chain recombines TRBV18 with TRBJ1-1, with D tentatively TRBD1 (6 bases). The CDR3 consists of 13 residues. V lost 4 bases and J 10 bases, leaving 16 bases between the germline ends. The germline V gene encodes CDR1 KGHSH and CDR2 LQKENI. The CDR3 is CASSRETGRGAFF. CDR3 nucleotide sequence: TGTGCCAGCTCACGTGAGACAGGACGCGGAGCTTTCTTT.

This clone turned up a few times. This chain links TRBV2 with TRBJ2-7; 8 bases line up with TRBD1. V shed 4 bases and J 5 bases; nucleotides not matched to a gene: 4. The germline V gene has CDR1 SNHLY and CDR2 FYNNEI. There are 13 residues in the CDR3. CDR3 coding DNA: TGTGCCAGCAGTGCCCGGACAGGGAACGAGCAGTACTTC. Amino acid sequence: CASSARTGNEQYF.

V usage is TRBV20-1 and J usage is TRBJ1-2; possible D gene TRBD1, 6 bases. The germline V and J ends were trimmed by 5 bases and 7 bases, with 8 bases remaining between them. The germline V gene has CDR1 DFQATT and CDR2 SNEGSKA (reference sequence). This CDR3 has 10 residues. The CDR3 sequence is CSAYRVGYTF. CDR3 bases: TGCAGTGCTTACAGGGTTGGCTACACCTTC.

This clone has only a few counts. V and J are TRBV7-7 and TRBJ2-5; 15 nucleotides align to TRBD2. The V gene end was trimmed by 5 bases and the J gene end by 1 base; junction bases not matched to a gene: 5. Looked up from germline, CDR1 is SSHAT and CDR2 is FNYEAQ (reference sequence). The CDR3 spans 17 residues. CDR3 region: CASSRTSGRALQETQYF. The CDR3 DNA reads as TGTGCCAGCAGCCGGACTAGCGGGAGGGCCCTCCAAGAGACCCAGTACTTC.

V and J are TRBV7-6 and TRBJ2-2, with D tentatively TRBD2 (5 bases). The germline V gene has CDR1 SGHVS and CDR2 FNYEAQ. CDR3 length: 18 residues. The germline V and J ends were trimmed by 2 bases and 6 bases, with 22 bases remaining between them. Here the CDR3 reads CASSLTPPGSGWAGELFF. In DNA, the CDR3 is TGTGCCAGCAGCTTAACCCCCCCGGGATCAGGATGGGCCGGGGAGCTGTTTTTT.

V and J are TRBV19 and TRBJ2-2; 10 bases agree with TRBD2. This CDR3 comprises 15 residues. Per germline, CDR1 LNHDA and CDR2 SQIVND (reference sequence). The V and J ends lost 4 bases and 5 bases, in that order; junction bases with no gene match: 4. The chain's CDR3 is CASSRAGGPTGELFF. The CDR3 DNA reads as TGTGCCAGTAGTAGAGCGGGGGGGCCGACCGGGGAGCTGTTTTTT.

The chain combines TRBV12-5 with TRBJ1-6, with TRBD1 as a possible D gene (6 bases). Trimming left V 2 bases short and J 4 bases short, with 27 bases between. Germline V gives CDR1 LGHNT, CDR2 FRNRAP. This CDR3 has 21 residues. The CDR3 coding sequence is TGTGCTAGTGGTTTGCTTCAATCGGGACAACTGTACAACCTTTATAATTCACCCCTCCACTTT. Protein: CASGLLQSGQLYNLYNSPLHF.

This chain links TRBV7-2 with TRBJ1-5; 8 bases are shared with TRBD1. Germline values: CDR1 SGHTA, CDR2 FQGNSA. V lost 5 bases and J lost 3; bases outside the gene matches: 6. The CDR3 spans 15 residues. In DNA, the CDR3 is TGTGCCAGCAGCCCCCAGACAGGGGCCAATCAGCCCCAGCATTTT. Its protein is CASSPQTGANQPQHF. The entire variable domain, with the rest obtained from reference TRBV7-2 and TRBJ1-5, is as follows: GAGVSQSPSNKVTEKGKDVELRCDPISGHTALYWYRQSLGQGLEFLIYFQGNSAPDKSGLPSDRFSAERTGGSVSTLTIQRTQQEDSAVYLCASSPQTGANQPQHFGDGTRLSIL.

This chain joins TRBV19 and TRBJ1-5, with 10 bases aligning to TRBD1. This CDR3 comprises 17 residues. The ends lost 3 bases at V and 2 bases at J; junction bases unmatched: 7. Germline CDR1 is LNHDA and CDR2 is SQIVND (reference sequence). This CDR3 is CASSMLTGGKGNQPQHF. Written as DNA, the CDR3 is TGTGCCAGTAGTATGTTGACAGGGGGCAAGGGCAATCAGCCCCAGCATTTT.

The V gene is TRBV12-3 or TRBV12-4, the J gene TRBJ1-2; D gene uncertain. The CDR3 runs 13 residues. V lost 1 base and J lost 8, with 11 bases in between. CDR3 coding DNA: TGTGCCAGCAGTTTAGATTCGGGGTACGGCTACACCTTC. Translation gives CASSLDSGYGYTF.

This chain links TRBV5-1 with TRBJ1-4; 7 bases align to TRBD1. Losses at the gene ends were 4 bases for V and 0 bases for J; bases not matched to a gene: 3. Germline CDR1 reads SGHRS; CDR2 reads YFSETQ. The CDR3 is 15 amino acids. The CDR3 spells CASSKGTATNEKLFF. The DNA for the CDR3 is TGCGCCAGCAGCAAGGGGACAGCAACTAATGAAAAACTGTTTTTT.